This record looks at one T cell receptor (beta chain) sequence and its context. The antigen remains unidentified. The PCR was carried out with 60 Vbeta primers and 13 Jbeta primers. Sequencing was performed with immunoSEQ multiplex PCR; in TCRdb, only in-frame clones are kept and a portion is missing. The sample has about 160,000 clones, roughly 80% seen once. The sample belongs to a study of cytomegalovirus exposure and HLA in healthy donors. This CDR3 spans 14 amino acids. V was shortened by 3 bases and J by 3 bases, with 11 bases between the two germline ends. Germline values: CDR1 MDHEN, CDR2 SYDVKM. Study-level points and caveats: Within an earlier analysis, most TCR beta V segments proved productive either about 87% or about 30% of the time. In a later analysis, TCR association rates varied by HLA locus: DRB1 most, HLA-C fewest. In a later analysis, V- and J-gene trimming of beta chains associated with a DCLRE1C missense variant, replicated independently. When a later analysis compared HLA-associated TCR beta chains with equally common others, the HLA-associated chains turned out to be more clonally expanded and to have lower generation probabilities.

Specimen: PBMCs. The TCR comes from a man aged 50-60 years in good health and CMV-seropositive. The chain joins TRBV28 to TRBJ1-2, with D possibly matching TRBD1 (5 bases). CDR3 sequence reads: CASSFGQGHYGYTF. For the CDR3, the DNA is TGTGCCAGCAGTTTTGGTCAGGGCCACTATGGCTACACCTTC.